This T cell receptor beta chain emerged from a study of blood T cell repertoires in COVID-19. Across the study: Samples representing acute and convalescent COVID-19 were sourced from the United States, Italy and Spain. Sources were T cells, B-cell-depleted T cells, or PBMCs; the material itself was cDNA or gDNA.

Under the authors' procedure: Amplification of reference gene primers was used by the study to estimate nucleated cell counts. Measured with immunoSEQ multiplex PCR; TCRdb has only the in-frame clones, and not every one. V and J calls and clone size are copied from that table; D and trimming were computed from the DNA. The sample lists some 51,000 clones, 86% occurring once. The length of the CDR3 is 13 residues. Deletions cut 4 bases from V and 5 bases from J, with 12 bases between. CDR1 and CDR2 (germline): SGHNT, YYREEE (reference sequence). The chain uses TRBV5-4 and TRBJ1-2; a weak D match, TRBD1 (5 bases). The receptor was derived from a man between 60 and 75 years old with acute or convalescent COVID-19. The material sequenced was peripheral blood. Written as DNA, the CDR3 is TGTGCCAGCAGCCCAAGTGGGGGGTATGGCTACACCTTC. This translates into CASSPSGGYGYTF.